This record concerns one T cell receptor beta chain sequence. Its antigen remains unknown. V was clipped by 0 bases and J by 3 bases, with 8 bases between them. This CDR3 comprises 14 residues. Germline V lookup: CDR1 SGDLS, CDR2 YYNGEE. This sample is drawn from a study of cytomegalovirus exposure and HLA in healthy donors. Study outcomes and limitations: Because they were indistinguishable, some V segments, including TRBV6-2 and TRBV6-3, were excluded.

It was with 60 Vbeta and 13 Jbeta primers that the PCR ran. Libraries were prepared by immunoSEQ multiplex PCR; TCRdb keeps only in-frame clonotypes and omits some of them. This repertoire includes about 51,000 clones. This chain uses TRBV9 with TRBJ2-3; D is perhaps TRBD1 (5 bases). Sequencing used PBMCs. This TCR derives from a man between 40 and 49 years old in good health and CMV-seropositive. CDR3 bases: TGTGCCAGCAGCGTAGCAAGGGGTACAGATACGCAGTATTTT. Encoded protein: CASSVARGTDTQYF.